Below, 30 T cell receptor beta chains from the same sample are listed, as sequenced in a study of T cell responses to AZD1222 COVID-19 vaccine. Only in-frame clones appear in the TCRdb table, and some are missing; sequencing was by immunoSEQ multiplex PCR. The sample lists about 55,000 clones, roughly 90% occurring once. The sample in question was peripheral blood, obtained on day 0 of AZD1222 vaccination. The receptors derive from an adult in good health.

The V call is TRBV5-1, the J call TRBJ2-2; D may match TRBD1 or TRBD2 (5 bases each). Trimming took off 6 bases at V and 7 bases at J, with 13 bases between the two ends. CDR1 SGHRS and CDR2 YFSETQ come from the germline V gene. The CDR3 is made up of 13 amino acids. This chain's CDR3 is CASKRQGGGELFF. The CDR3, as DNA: TGCGCCAGCAAGCGGCAGGGCGGCGGGGAGCTGTTTTTT.

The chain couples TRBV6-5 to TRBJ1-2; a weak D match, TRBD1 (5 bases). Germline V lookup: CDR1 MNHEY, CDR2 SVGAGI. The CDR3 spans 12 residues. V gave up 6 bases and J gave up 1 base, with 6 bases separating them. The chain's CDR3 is CASSQGNYGYTF. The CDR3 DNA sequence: TGTGCCAGCAGCCAGGGTAACTATGGCTACACCTTC.

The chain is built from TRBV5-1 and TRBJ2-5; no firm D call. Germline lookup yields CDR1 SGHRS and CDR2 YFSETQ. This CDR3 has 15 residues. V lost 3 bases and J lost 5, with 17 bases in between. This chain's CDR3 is CASSWSGQPGETQYF. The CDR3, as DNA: TGCGCCAGCAGCTGGTCCGGGCAGCCTGGGGAGACCCAGTACTTC.

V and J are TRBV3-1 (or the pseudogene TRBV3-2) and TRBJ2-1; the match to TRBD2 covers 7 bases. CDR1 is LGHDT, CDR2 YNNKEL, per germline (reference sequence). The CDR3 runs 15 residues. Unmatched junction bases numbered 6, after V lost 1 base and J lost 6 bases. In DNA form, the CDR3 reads TGTGCCAGCAGCCAAGTGGGGCTAGCGGTCAATGAGCAGTTCTTC. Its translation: CASSQVGLAVNEQFF.

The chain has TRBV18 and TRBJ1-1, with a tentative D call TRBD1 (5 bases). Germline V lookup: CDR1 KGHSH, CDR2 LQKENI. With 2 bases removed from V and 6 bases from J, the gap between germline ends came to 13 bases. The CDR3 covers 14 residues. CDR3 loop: CASSPGQGTSEAFF. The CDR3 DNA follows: TGTGCCAGCTCACCAGGGCAGGGTACGTCTGAAGCTTTCTTT.

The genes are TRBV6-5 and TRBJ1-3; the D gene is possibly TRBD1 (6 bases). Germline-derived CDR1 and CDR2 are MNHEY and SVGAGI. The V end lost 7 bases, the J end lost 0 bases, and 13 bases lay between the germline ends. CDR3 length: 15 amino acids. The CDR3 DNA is TGTGCCAGCAAACTCCAGGGGAACTCTGGAAACACCATATATTTT. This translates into CASKLQGNSGNTIYF.

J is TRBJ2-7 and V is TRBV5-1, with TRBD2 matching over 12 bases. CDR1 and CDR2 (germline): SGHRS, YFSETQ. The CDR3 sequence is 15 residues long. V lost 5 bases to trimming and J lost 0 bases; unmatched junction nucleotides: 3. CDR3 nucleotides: TGCGCCAGCAGGAGACTAGCGGGAGACTCCTACGAGCAGTACTTC. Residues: CASRRLAGDSYEQYF.

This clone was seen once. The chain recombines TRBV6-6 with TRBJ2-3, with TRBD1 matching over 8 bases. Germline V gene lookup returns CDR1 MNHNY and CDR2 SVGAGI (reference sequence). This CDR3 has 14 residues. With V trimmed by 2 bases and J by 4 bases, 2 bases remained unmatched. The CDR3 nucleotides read TGTGCCAGCAGTTACGTGGGACAGGCAGATACGCAGTATTTT. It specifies CASSYVGQADTQYF.

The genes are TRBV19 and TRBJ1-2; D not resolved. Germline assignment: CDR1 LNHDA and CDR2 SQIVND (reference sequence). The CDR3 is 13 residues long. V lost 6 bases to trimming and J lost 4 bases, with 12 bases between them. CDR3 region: CASRATQTYGYTF. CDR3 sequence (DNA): TGTGCCAGTAGGGCGACCCAAACCTATGGCTACACCTTC.

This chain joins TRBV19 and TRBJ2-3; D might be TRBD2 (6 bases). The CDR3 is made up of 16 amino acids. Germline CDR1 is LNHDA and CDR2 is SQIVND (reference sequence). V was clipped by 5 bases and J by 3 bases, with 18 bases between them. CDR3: CASSGTAGRTTDTQYF. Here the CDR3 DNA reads TGTGCCAGTAGTGGAACGGCAGGGAGGACGACAGATACGCAGTATTTT.

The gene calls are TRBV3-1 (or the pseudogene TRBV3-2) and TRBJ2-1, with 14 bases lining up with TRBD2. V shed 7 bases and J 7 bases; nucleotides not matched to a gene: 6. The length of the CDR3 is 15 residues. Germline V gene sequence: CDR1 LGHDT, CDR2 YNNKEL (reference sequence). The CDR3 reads CASNHGTSGSNEQFF. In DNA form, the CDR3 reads TGTGCCAGCAACCACGGGACTAGCGGGAGTAATGAGCAGTTCTTC.

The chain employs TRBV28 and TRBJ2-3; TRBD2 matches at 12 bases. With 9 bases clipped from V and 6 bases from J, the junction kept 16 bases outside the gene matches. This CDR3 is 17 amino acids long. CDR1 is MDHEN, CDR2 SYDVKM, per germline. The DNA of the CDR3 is TGTGCCAGTATCACTAGCGGGAGGTTCCTTCCGTCGGATACGCAGTATTTT. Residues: CASITSGRFLPSDTQYF.

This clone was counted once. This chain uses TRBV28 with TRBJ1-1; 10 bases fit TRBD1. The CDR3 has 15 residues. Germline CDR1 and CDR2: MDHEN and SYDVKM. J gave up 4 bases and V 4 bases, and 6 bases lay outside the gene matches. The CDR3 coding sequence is TGTGCCAGCAGTTCGGCCGGGACAGGGGTCACTGAAGCTTTCTTT. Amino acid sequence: CASSSAGTGVTEAFF.

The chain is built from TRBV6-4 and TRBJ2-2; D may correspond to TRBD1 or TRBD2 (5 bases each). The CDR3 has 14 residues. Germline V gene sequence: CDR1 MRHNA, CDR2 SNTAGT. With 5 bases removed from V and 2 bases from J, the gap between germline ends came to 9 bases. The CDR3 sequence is CASSPGRNTGELFF. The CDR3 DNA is TGTGCCAGCAGTCCGGGACGAAACACCGGGGAGCTGTTTTTT.

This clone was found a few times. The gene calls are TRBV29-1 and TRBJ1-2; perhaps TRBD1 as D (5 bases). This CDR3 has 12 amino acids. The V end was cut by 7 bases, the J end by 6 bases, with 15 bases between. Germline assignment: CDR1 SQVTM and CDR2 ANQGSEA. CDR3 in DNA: TGCAGCGCAGGGTACGCCATAGATGGCTACACCTTC. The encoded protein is CSAGYAIDGYTF.

This CDR3 is CASSPPGQSHEQYF. The CDR3 nucleotides are TGTGCCAGCAGTCCCCCGGGACAGAGCCACGAGCAGTACTTC. The V call is TRBV6-5, the J call TRBJ2-7; 7 bases fit TRBD1. There are 14 residues in the CDR3. V lost 5 bases, J lost 5 bases, and 9 bases stayed unmatched. Germline assignment: CDR1 MNHEY and CDR2 SVGAGI.

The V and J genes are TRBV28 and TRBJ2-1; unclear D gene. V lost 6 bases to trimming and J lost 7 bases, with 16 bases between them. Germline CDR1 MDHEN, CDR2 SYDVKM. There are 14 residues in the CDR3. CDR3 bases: TGTGCCAGCAGCTCCGGTGGCACGCGGAATGAGCAGTTCTTC. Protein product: CASSSGGTRNEQFF.

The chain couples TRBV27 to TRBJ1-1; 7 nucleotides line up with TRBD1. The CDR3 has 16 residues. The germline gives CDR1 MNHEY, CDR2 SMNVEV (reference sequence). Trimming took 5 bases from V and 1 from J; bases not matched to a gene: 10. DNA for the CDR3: TGTGCCAGCAGTCGGAGGACTCCAGGGGGGAACACTGAAGCTTTCTTT. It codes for CASSRRTPGGNTEAFF.

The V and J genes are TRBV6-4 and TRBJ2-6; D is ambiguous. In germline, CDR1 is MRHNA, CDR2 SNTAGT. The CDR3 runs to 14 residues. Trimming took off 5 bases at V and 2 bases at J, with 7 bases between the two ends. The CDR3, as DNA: TGTGCCAGCAGTCTCATGGCTGGGGCCAACGTCCTGACTTTC. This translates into CASSLMAGANVLTF.

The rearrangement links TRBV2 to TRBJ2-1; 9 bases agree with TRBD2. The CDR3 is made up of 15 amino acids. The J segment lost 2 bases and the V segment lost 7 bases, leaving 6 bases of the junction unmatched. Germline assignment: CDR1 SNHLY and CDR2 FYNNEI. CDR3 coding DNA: TGTGCCAGCATGGTAGCGGGAGCCCCCTACAATGAGCAGTTCTTC. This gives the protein CASMVAGAPYNEQFF.

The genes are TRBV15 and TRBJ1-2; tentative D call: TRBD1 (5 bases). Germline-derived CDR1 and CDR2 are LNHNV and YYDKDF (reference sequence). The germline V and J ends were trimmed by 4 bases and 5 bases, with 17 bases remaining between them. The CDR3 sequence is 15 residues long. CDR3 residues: CATSKQTAGFYGYTF. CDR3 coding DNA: TGTGCCACCAGCAAACAGACAGCGGGGTTTTATGGCTACACCTTC.

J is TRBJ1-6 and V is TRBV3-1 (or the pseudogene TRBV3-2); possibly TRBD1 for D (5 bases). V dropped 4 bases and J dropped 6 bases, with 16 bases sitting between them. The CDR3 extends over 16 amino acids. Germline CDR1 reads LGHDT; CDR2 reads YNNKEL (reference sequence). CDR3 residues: CASSPLGGATNSPLHF. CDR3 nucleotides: TGTGCCAGCAGCCCCCTGGGCGGGGCGACTAATTCACCCCTCCACTTT.

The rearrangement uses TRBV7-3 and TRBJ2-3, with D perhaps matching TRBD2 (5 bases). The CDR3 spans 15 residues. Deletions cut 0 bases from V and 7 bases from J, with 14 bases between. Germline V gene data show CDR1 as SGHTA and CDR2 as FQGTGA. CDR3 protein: CASSLTSAGEHTQYF. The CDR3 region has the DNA TGTGCCAGCAGCTTAACCTCGGCCGGGGAGCATACGCAGTATTTT. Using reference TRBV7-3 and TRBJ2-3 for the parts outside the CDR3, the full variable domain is GAGVSQTPSNKVTEKGKYVELRCDPISGHTALYWYRQSLGQGPEFLIYFQGTGAADDSGLPNDRFFAVRPEGSVSTLKIQRTERGDSAVYLCASSLTSAGEHTQYFGPGTRLTVL.

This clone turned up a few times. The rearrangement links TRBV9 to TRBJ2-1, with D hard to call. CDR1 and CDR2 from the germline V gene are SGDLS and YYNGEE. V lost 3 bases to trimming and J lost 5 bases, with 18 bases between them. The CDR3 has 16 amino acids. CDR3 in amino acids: CASSGGPEENHNEQFF. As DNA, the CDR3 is TGTGCCAGCAGCGGAGGACCAGAAGAGAATCACAATGAGCAGTTCTTC.

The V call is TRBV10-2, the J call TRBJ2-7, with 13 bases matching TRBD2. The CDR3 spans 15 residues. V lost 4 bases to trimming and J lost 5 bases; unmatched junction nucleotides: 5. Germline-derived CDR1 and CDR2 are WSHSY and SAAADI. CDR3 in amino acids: CASSGGTSGTHEQYF. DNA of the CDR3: TGCGCCAGCAGTGGTGGGACTAGCGGGACCCACGAGCAGTACTTC.

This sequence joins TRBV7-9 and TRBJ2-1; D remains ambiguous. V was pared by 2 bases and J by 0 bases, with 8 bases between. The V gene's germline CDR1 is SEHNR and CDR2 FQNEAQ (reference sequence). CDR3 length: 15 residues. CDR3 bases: TGTGCCAGCAGCTTAAGGCGCGCCTCCTACAATGAGCAGTTCTTC. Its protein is CASSLRRASYNEQFF.

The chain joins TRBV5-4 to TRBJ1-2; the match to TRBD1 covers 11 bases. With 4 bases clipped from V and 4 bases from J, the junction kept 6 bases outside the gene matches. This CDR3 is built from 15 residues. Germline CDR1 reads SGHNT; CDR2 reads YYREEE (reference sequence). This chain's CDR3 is CASSPRTGGGYGYTF. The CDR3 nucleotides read TGTGCCAGCAGCCCAAGGACAGGGGGCGGCTATGGCTACACCTTC.

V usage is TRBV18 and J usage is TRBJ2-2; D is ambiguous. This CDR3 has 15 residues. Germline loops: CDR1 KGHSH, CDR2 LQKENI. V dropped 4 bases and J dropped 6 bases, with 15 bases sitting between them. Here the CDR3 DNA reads TGTGCCAGCTCACAAACCGCCGTCCCTGCCGGGGAGCTGTTTTTT. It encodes CASSQTAVPAGELFF. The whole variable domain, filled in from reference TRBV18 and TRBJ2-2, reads NAGVMQNPRHLVRRRGQEARLRCSPMKGHSHVYWYRQLPEEGLKFMVYLQKENIIDESGMPKERFSAEFPKEGPSILRIQQVVRGDSAAYFCASSQTAVPAGELFFGEGSRLTVL.

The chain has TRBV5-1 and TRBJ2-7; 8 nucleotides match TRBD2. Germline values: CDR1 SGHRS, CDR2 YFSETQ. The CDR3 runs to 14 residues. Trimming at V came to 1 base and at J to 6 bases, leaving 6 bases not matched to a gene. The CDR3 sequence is CASSLTSGSVEQYF. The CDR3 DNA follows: TGCGCCAGCAGCTTGACTAGCGGCAGTGTCGAGCAGTACTTC.

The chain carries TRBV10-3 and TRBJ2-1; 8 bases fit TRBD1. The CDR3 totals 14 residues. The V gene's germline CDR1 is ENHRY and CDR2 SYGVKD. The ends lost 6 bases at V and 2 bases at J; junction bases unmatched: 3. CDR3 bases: TGTGCCATCAGCCGGACAGGGCCCTACAATGAGCAGTTCTTC. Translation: CAISRTGPYNEQFF.